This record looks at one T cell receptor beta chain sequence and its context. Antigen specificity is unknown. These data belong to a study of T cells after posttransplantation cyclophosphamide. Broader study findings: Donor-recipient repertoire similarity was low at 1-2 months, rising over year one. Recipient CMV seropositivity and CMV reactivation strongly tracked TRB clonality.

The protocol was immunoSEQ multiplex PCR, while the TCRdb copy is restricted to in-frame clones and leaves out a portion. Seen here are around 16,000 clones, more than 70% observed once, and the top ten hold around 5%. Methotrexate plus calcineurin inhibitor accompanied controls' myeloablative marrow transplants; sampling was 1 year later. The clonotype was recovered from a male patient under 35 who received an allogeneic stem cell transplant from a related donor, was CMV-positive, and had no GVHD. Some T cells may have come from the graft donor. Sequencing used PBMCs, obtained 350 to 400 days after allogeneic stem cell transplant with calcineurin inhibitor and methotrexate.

The DNA of the CDR3 is TGCGCCAGCAGCCAAGATGTAGGGGCAGGGGGAAAAAACATTCAGTACTTC. Its protein is CASSQDVGAGGKNIQYF. This chain uses TRBV4-3 with TRBJ2-4, with 7 nucleotides matching TRBD1. The CDR3 consists of 17 residues. CDR1 is LGHNA, CDR2 YSLEER, per germline. The J segment lost 4 bases and the V segment lost 0 bases, leaving 9 bases of the junction unmatched.